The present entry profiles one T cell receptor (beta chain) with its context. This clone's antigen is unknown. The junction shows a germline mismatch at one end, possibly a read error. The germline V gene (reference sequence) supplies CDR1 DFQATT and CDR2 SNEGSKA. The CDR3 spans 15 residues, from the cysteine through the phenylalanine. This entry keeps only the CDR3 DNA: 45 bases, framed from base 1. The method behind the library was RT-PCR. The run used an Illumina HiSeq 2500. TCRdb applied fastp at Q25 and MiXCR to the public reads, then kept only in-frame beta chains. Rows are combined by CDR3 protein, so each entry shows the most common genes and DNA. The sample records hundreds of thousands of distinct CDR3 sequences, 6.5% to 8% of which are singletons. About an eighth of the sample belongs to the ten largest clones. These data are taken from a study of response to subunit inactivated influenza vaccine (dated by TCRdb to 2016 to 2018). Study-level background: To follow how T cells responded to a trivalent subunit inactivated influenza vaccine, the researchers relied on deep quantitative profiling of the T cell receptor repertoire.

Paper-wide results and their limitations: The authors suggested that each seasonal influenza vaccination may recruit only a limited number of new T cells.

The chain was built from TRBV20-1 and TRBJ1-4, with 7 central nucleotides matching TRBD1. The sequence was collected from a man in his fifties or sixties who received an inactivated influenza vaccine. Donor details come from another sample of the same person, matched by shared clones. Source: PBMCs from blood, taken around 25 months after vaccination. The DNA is TGCAGTGCCAGAGACAGGGCCCCTCTCAATGAAAAACTGTTTTTT. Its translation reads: CSARDRAPLNEKLFF.